A selection of T cell receptor beta chains follows, all from one sample in a study of monozygotic twins with inflammatory bowel disease. TCRdb reprocessed the 5' RACE reads; each CDR3 protein has one entry and no DNA is given. The sample has about 330,000 distinct CDR3 sequences; the top ten hold approximately 2%. Sequencing was done on a sample of blood. Receptor source: a human donor with ulcerative colitis or Crohn's disease, or a healthy co-twin of an affected twin (not recorded which). CDR3s include the opening cysteine and the closing phenylalanine or tryptophan.

V	J	CDR3
TRBV4-3	TRBJ2-3	CASSQDLGDGTQYF
TRBV20-1	TRBJ2-1	CSAPKASGRYNEQFF
TRBV11-2	TRBJ1-3	CASSLGQRPGNTIYF
TRBV12-3/TRBV12-4	TRBJ1-4	CASSNGVRFEKLFF
TRBV20-1	TRBJ2-3	CSAWGGTSGSPTDTQYF
TRBV16	TRBJ1-2	CASSNYGQGGGYTF
TRBV7-2	TRBJ2-1	CASSPKGGTSRVGQFF
TRBV20-1	TRBJ1-5	CSARGAVSNQPQHF
TRBV5-1	TRBJ2-3	CASRTSGGRTDTQYF
TRBV19	TRBJ2-2	CASSIPGGDTGELFF
TRBV29-1	TRBJ2-1	CSVAQRLGSYNEQFF
TRBV6-2/TRBV6-3	TRBJ2-3	CATTGTGATDTQYF
TRBV5-1	TRBJ2-3	CASSLLLAGETDTQYF
TRBV5-4	TRBJ2-7	CASSPTLGGYEQYF
TRBV29-1	TRBJ2-4	CSALPPRTGGRDIQYF
TRBV5-1	TRBJ2-7	CASSPGRDRVYEQYF
TRBV6-2/TRBV6-3	TRBJ2-7	CASMEAGSSYEQYF
TRBV5-1	TRBJ2-2	CASSLGPPNTGELFF
TRBV25-1	TRBJ2-7	CASRRQGSYEQYF
TRBV28	TRBJ2-7	CASSFSLDSTGSYEQYF
TRBV12-3/TRBV12-4	TRBJ2-3	CASSGQGLTDTQYF
TRBV11-2	TRBJ2-7	CASSLSFGLNEQYF
TRBV29-1	TRBJ1-1	CSVDRENVNTEAFF
TRBV28	TRBJ2-4	CASTNLGGGLAKNIQYF
TRBV28	TRBJ2-7	CASSFSSGRPGYEQYF
TRBV7-3	TRBJ2-3	CASSFNSGILDTQYF
TRBV7-2	TRBJ2-1	CASSPNPGLAGSDEQFF
TRBV25-1	TRBJ2-7	CASSKGQRGTYEQYF
TRBV30	TRBJ1-4	CAWTGGTEKLFF